This T cell receptor (beta chain) was recorded in a study of beta chain features in type 1 diabetes. Every isolated RNA sample was fully reverse transcribed, so sequencing captured expressed TCRB transcripts. Sequencing was performed with immunoSEQ multiplex PCR; in TCRdb, only in-frame clones are kept and a portion is missing. The top ten hold less than 0.02% of the sample, which has fewer than 350,000 clones, approximately 16% seen once. V lost 4 bases to trimming and J lost 8 bases, with 17 bases between them. The V gene's germline CDR1 is MDHEN and CDR2 SYDVKM. CDR3 length: 15 amino acids. Turning to this clone: Its antigen is unknown.

Broader study findings: TCRB CDR3s from Type 1 diabetes patients were moderately but significantly shorter in all four CD4+ subsets. VDJ junctions sequenced from type 1 diabetes patients showed fewer insertions and more deletions.

The origin of this receptor is a man between 18 and 35 years old with type 1 diabetes. The chain couples TRBV28 to TRBJ1-4; possibly TRBD1 for D (6 bases). The sequenced material came from naive CD4+ T cells from blood. The DNA of the CDR3 is TGTGCCAGCAGTTCCCCACAGGGATTGCAGGAAAAACTGTTTTTT. Its translation: CASSSPQGLQEKLFF.